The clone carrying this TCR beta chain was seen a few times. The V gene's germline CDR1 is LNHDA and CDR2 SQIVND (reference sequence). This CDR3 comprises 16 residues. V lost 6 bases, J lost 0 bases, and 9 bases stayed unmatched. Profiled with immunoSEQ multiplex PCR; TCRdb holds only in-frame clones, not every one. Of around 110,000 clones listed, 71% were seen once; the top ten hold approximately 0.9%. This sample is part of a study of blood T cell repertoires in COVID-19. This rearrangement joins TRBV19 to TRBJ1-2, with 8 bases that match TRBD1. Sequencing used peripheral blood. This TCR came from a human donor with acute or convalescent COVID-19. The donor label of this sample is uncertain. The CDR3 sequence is CASRAGQEMTNYGYTF. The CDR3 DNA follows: TGTGCCAGTAGAGCGGGACAGGAAATGACTAACTATGGCTACACCTTC.